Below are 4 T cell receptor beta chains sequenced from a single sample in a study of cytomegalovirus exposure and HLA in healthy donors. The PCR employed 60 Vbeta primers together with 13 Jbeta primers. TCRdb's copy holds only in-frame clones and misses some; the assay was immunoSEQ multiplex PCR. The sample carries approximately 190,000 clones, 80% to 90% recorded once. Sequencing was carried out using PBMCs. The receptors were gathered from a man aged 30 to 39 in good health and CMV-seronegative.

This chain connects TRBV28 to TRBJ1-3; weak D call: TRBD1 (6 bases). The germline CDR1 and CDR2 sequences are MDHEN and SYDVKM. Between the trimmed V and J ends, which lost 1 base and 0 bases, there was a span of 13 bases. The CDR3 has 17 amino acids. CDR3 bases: TGTGCCAGCAGTTTATACAGGGCCGTTTACTCTGGAAACACCATATATTTT. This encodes CASSLYRAVYSGNTIYF.

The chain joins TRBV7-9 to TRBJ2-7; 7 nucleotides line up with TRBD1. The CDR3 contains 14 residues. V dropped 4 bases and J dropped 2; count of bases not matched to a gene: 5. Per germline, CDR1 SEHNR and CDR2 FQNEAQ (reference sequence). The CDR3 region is CASSYGDSTYEQYF. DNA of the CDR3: TGTGCCAGCAGCTACGGGGACAGCACCTACGAGCAGTACTTC.

CDR3 bases: TGCGCCAGCAGGAGTTCCGGTCAGGGCGGCGGCTACACCTTC. This sequence encodes CASRSSGQGGGYTF. The gene calls are TRBV5-1 and TRBJ1-2; TRBD1 is a possible D gene (5 bases). The V gene lost 5 bases and the J gene lost 8 bases, with 19 bases spanning the gap. The CDR3 spans 14 residues. Germline V gives CDR1 SGHRS, CDR2 YFSETQ.

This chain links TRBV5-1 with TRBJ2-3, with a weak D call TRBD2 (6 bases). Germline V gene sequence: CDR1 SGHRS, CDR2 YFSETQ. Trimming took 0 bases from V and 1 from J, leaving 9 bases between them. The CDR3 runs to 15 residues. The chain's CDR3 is CASSLEVAGTDTQYF. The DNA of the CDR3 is TGCGCCAGCAGCTTGGAGGTAGCGGGCACAGATACGCAGTATTTT. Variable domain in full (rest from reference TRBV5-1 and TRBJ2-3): KAGVTQTPRYLIKTRGQQVTLSCSPISGHRSVSWYQQTPGQGLQFLFEYFSETQRNKGNFPGRFSGRQFSNSRSEMNVSTLELGDSALYLCASSLEVAGTDTQYFGPGTRLTVL.